The 25 T cell receptor beta chains below come from one sample, sequenced in a study of beta chain features in type 1 diabetes. Study-level findings and limits: Shorter TCRB CDR3s, moderately but significantly so, were found in Type 1 diabetes patients in all four CD4+ subsets.

cDNA synthesis used the whole RNA isolate, giving expressed TCRB sequences. Sequencing was performed with immunoSEQ multiplex PCR; in TCRdb, only in-frame clones are kept and a portion is missing. The data contain over 200,000 clones, roughly 10% of them singletons. These receptors have no known antigen. The sample was naive CD4+ T cells from blood. All receptors derive from a man in his thirties or forties with type 1 diabetes.

In its sample, this clone was seen a few times. V usage is TRBV6-5 and J usage is TRBJ1-3; the D is unclear. Germline-derived CDR1 and CDR2 are MNHEY and SVGAGI. V was cut by 2 bases and J by 0 bases, with 8 bases left in between. CDR3 length: 15 residues. The CDR3 coding sequence is TGTGCCAGCAGTTACACAGTTGACTCTGGAAACACCATATATTTT. Translating it yields CASSYTVDSGNTIYF.

This clone was seen a handful of times. The chain uses TRBV12-5 and TRBJ2-3, with 8 bases that match TRBD2. The CDR3 is 13 residues long. Germline values: CDR1 LGHNT, CDR2 FRNRAP. After removal of 11 bases from V and 3 bases from J, the junction contained 7 bases not matched to a gene. The CDR3 loop is CASRRGATDTQYF. The CDR3 region has the DNA TGTGCTTCGCGGCGGGGGGCAACAGATACGCAGTATTTT.

The gene calls are TRBV25-1 and TRBJ1-2; D might be TRBD1 (5 bases). Germline V gene lookup returns CDR1 MGHDK and CDR2 SYGVNS. The CDR3 has 15 amino acids. V lost 5 bases to trimming and J lost 2 bases, with 15 bases between them. The CDR3: CASSLSLGGNYGYTF. CDR3 nucleotides: TGTGCCAGCAGTCTTTCCTTGGGGGGGAACTATGGCTACACCTTC.

This chain uses TRBV7-2 with TRBJ1-2; 8 bases line up with TRBD1. CDR1 is SGHTA and CDR2 is FQGNSA in the germline V gene. J was trimmed by 3 bases and V by 5 bases; bases with no gene match: 8. This CDR3 contains 15 residues. CDR3 coding DNA: TGTGCCAGCAGCGTTTCCAGGGGGCGTCACTATGGCTACACCTTC. This gives the protein CASSVSRGRHYGYTF.

V gene TRBV5-1 combines with J gene TRBJ1-4; 7 bases fit TRBD1. With 5 bases clipped from V and 3 bases from J, the junction kept 4 bases outside the gene matches. The CDR3 covers 14 residues. The V gene's germline CDR1 is SGHRS and CDR2 YFSETQ. The CDR3 bases are TGCGCCAGCAGAGACGGGACAGCTAATGAAAAACTGTTTTTT. This gives the protein CASRDGTANEKLFF.

This clone was counted only a few times. The chain recombines TRBV5-4 with TRBJ1-1; maybe TRBD1 (6 bases). The CDR3 runs 16 residues. V was pared by 0 bases and J by 0 bases, with 12 bases between. The germline CDR1 and CDR2 sequences are SGHNT and YYREEE (reference sequence). DNA for the CDR3: TGTGCCAGCAGCTTGGTAGGACAGCCCTTGAACACTGAAGCTTTCTTT. The encoded protein is CASSLVGQPLNTEAFF.

In nucleotides, the CDR3 is TGTGCCAGCAGTGACAGGGGAAGAGAGACCCAGTACTTC. Its protein product is CASSDRGRETQYF. The chain joins TRBV2 to TRBJ2-5; a weak D match, TRBD1 (6 bases). Per germline, CDR1 SNHLY and CDR2 FYNNEI. The CDR3 consists of 13 residues. Deletions cut 3 bases from V and 4 bases from J, with 9 bases between.

The genes are TRBV2 and TRBJ2-3; possible D gene TRBD2, 6 bases. Deletions cut 6 bases from V and 5 bases from J, with 12 bases between. Germline V lookup: CDR1 SNHLY, CDR2 FYNNEI. The CDR3 runs to 13 residues. The DNA of the CDR3 is TGTGCCAGCAGCGGGGGTCAGGAAGATACGCAGTATTTT. Translated: CASSGGQEDTQYF.

This clone was observed a handful of times. CDR3 sequence: CASSAKTGGNTEAFF. The CDR3, as DNA: TGTGCCAGCAGCGCGAAGACAGGAGGGAACACTGAAGCTTTCTTT. The genes are TRBV5-4 and TRBJ1-1; a weak D match, TRBD1 (6 bases). This CDR3 spans 15 amino acids. From germline, CDR1 is SGHNT and CDR2 YYREEE (reference sequence). Trimming took off 4 bases at V and 1 base at J, with 14 bases between the two ends.

This clone occurred a few times. The J gene is TRBJ2-1, the V gene TRBV6-5; 11 positions agree with TRBD2. V was clipped by 10 bases and J by 2 bases; unmatched bases: 4. Germline CDR1 is MNHEY and CDR2 is SVGAGI. The length of the CDR3 is 14 residues. CDR3 region: CATRTSGPYNEQFF. As DNA, the CDR3 is TGTGCCACCAGGACTAGCGGGCCCTACAATGAGCAGTTCTTC.

CDR3 in amino acids: CASARLAPYNEQFF. Here the CDR3 DNA reads TGTGCTAGTGCCAGACTAGCGCCGTACAATGAGCAGTTCTTC. The V call is TRBV12-5, the J call TRBJ2-1; TRBD2 aligns across 8 bases. With 7 bases clipped from V and 4 bases from J, the junction kept 6 bases outside the gene matches. Germline-derived CDR1 and CDR2 are LGHNT and FRNRAP. This CDR3 comprises 14 residues.

Only a few counts were recorded for this clone. V and J are TRBV5-4 and TRBJ2-1, with D maybe TRBD1 (8 bases). Germline loops: CDR1 SGHNT, CDR2 YYREEE (reference sequence). The CDR3 runs 17 residues. Trimming pared 4 bases from V and 6 bases from J, leaving 23 bases between. Here the CDR3 reads CASSSGTGLVLVNEQFF. DNA for the CDR3: TGTGCCAGCAGCAGCGGGACAGGCCTGGTTCTGGTCAATGAGCAGTTCTTC.

The table lists this clone with a few counts. J is TRBJ2-1 and V is TRBV7-3; 10 positions agree with TRBD2. The V and J ends lost 5 bases and 8 bases, in that order; junction bases with no gene match: 15. The CDR3 loop spans 17 amino acids. Germline V gives CDR1 SGHTA, CDR2 FQGTGA. CDR3 coding DNA: TGTGCCAGCAGCCGGCAAGGGATGAGCGGGGGGGCGCATGAGCAGTTCTTC. Protein: CASSRQGMSGGAHEQFF.

The chain combines TRBV30 with TRBJ2-1, with D perhaps matching TRBD2 (6 bases). Looked up from germline, CDR1 is GTSNPN and CDR2 is SVGIG (reference sequence). The CDR3 loop spans 14 amino acids. V was cut by 2 bases and J by 7 bases, with 15 bases left in between. The CDR3 nucleotides read TGTGCCTGGAGTTCTCAGGTCCGGGGGAATGAGCAGTTCTTC. Its protein is CAWSSQVRGNEQFF.

This clone was found a few times. CDR3 in DNA: TGTGCCAGCAGCTTCAGGACAGGGGGAATCACAGATACGCAGTATTTT. Its protein is CASSFRTGGITDTQYF. This rearrangement joins TRBV11-3 to TRBJ2-3, with 10 bases aligning to TRBD1. This CDR3 comprises 16 residues. Trimming at V came to 3 bases and at J to 2 bases, leaving 5 bases not matched to a gene. Germline CDR1 and CDR2: SGHNT and YENEEA. Supplemented by reference TRBV11-3 and TRBJ2-3, the full variable domain reads EAGVVQSPRYKIIEKKQPVAFWCNPISGHNTLYWYLQNLGQGPELLIRYENEEAVDDSQLPKDRFSAERLKGVDSTLKIQPAELGDSAVYLCASSFRTGGITDTQYFGPGTRLTVL.

The genes are TRBV12-5 and TRBJ1-1, with D unclear. The V end was cut by 6 bases, the J end by 1 base, with 9 bases between. CDR3 length: 13 residues. The germline gives CDR1 LGHNT, CDR2 FRNRAP. The CDR3 nucleotides read TGTGCTAGTGGACAACAGCCGAACACTGAAGCTTTCTTT. Translating it yields CASGQQPNTEAFF.

This clone was observed a few times. The chain couples TRBV29-1 to TRBJ1-2; D is uncertain. The V and J ends lost 5 bases and 8 bases respectively, with 15 bases between them. Germline loops: CDR1 SQVTM, CDR2 ANQGSEA. The CDR3 has 12 residues. CDR3 residues: CSVSSPGEGYTF. Written as DNA, the CDR3 is TGCAGCGTTAGTTCCCCTGGAGAAGGCTACACCTTC.

This clone appeared a few times. The V call is TRBV30, the J call TRBJ1-2; D perhaps matches TRBD1 (5 bases). The CDR3 length is 16 residues. V lost 0 bases, J lost 6 bases, and 20 bases lay in between. Per germline, CDR1 GTSNPN and CDR2 SVGIG (reference sequence). The CDR3 region is CAWSVGDGGTANGYTF. The CDR3 DNA is TGTGCCTGGAGTGTAGGGGACGGGGGAACGGCGAATGGCTACACCTTC.

There are a few counts of this clone. This chain links TRBV5-4 with TRBJ2-3, with 9 positions matching TRBD2. CDR1 is SGHNT, CDR2 YYREEE, per germline (reference sequence). CDR3 length: 15 residues. The V and J ends lost 0 bases and 6 bases, in that order; junction bases with no gene match: 5. CDR3 loop: CASSLVRGGGDTQYF. CDR3 DNA sequence: TGTGCCAGCAGCTTGGTGCGGGGGGGCGGTGATACGCAGTATTTT.

This clone has just a few counts. The rearrangement links TRBV18 to TRBJ1-1, with 7 bases matching TRBD1. From germline, CDR1 is KGHSH and CDR2 LQKENI. The CDR3 spans 16 residues. V was clipped by 3 bases and J by 4 bases; unmatched bases: 11. CDR3 loop: CASSPPTGVGGTEAFF. The CDR3 DNA follows: TGTGCCAGCTCACCGCCCACAGGGGTGGGTGGCACTGAAGCTTTCTTT.

This sequence joins TRBV30 and TRBJ2-3; D uncertain. Germline CDR1 GTSNPN, CDR2 SVGIG (reference sequence). This CDR3 contains 12 residues. Trimming cost V 4 bases and J 0 bases, with 5 bases left between them. The CDR3 DNA is TGTGCCTGGACGTCGAGCACAGATACGCAGTATTTT. Its translation: CAWTSSTDTQYF.

This clone came up a few times. This sequence joins TRBV9 and TRBJ2-3, with D possibly TRBD2 on 5 matching bases. Per germline, CDR1 SGDLS and CDR2 YYNGEE. This CDR3 has 12 residues. The germline V and J ends were trimmed by 4 bases and 3 bases, with 6 bases remaining between them. CDR3 DNA sequence: TGTGCCAGCAGCCGAGGGACAGATACGCAGTATTTT. Translating it yields CASSRGTDTQYF.

This clone has only a few counts. This chain uses TRBV11-2 with TRBJ2-7; 10 bases match TRBD2. The CDR3 runs to 14 residues. In germline, CDR1 is SGHAT, CDR2 FQNNGV. The trim removed 6 bases at V and 4 bases at J, leaving 6 bases unmatched. The CDR3 coding sequence is TGTGCCAGCAGGGAGAGCGGGGGGGGTTACGAGCAGTACTTC. Protein product: CASRESGGGYEQYF. The full variable domain, with the rest looked up from reference TRBV11-2 and TRBJ2-7, is EAGVAQSPRYKIIEKRQSVAFWCNPISGHATLYWYQQILGQGPKLLIQFQNNGVVDDSQLPKDRFSAERLKGVDSTLKIQPAKLEDSAVYLCASRESGGGYEQYFGPGTRLTVT.

A few counts support this clone. The chain is built from TRBV29-1 and TRBJ2-7; TRBD1 is a possible D gene (5 bases). CDR1 is SQVTM and CDR2 is ANQGSEA in the germline V gene. The CDR3 sequence is 12 residues long. Trimming took 7 bases from V and 5 from J, leaving 15 bases between them. The CDR3 DNA is TGCAGCGCGTATATAGGGGCCAACGAGCAGTACTTC. This encodes CSAYIGANEQYF.

This clone was observed a handful of times. The identical CDR3 is also encoded by other nucleotide sequences in the sample. The chain is built from TRBV10-3 and TRBJ1-2; TRBD1 aligns across 7 bases. CDR3 length: 13 amino acids. The V gene end was trimmed by 3 bases and the J gene end by 3 bases; junction bases not matched to a gene: 1. CDR1 is ENHRY and CDR2 is SYGVKD in the germline V gene. CDR3 region: CAISDRGDYGYTF. DNA of the CDR3: TGTGCCATCAGTGACAGGGGGGACTATGGCTACACCTTC.